This T cell receptor beta chain was found in a study of blood T cell repertoires in COVID-19. Overall study: The samples span acute and convalescent COVID-19 from the United States, Italy and Spain. From T cells, B-cell-depleted T cells, or PBMCs came the material, which was cDNA or gDNA.

Authors' processing steps: For nucleated cells, counts were estimated from reference gene primer amplification. The repertoire was sequenced with immunoSEQ multiplex PCR; TCRdb's copy has only in-frame clones and lacks some. The V and J calls and clone size were taken over from that table, and D and trimming were inferred from the DNA. The table shows about 130,000 clones, with approximately 88% occurring only once. The sequenced material came from peripheral blood. The source of this sequence is a man aged 45-60 years with acute or convalescent COVID-19.

CDR3 DNA sequence: TGTGCCAGCGCCCGGGACTACGAGCAGTACTTC. Encoded protein: CASARDYEQYF. The rearrangement links TRBV5-6 to TRBJ2-7; tentative D call: TRBD2 (5 bases). Germline V lookup: CDR1 SGHDT, CDR2 YYEEEE. This CDR3 comprises 11 residues. V was clipped by 7 bases and J by 3 bases, with 8 bases between them.